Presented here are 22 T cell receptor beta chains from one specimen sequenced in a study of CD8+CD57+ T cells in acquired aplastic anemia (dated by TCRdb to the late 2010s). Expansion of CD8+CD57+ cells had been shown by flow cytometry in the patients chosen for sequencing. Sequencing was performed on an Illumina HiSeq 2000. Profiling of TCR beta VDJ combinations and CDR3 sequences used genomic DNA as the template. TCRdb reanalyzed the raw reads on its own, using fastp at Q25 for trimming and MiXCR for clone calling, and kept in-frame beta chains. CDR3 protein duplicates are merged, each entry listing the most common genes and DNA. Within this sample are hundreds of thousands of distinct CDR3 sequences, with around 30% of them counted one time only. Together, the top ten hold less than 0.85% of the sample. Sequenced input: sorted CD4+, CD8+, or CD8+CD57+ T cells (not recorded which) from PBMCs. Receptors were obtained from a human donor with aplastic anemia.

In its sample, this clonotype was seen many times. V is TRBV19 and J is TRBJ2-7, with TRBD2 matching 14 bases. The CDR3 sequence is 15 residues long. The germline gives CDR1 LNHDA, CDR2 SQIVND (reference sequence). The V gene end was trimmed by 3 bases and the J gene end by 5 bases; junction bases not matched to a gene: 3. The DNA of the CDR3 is TGTGCCAGTAGTATGGGGACTAGCGGGAGCCACGAGCAGTACTTC. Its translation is CASSMGTSGSHEQYF.

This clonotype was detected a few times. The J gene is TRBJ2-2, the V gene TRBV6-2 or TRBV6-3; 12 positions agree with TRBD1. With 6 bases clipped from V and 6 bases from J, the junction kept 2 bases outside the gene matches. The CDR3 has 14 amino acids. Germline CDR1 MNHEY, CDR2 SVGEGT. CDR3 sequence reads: CASRGQGAAGELFF. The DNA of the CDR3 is TGTGCCAGCAGGGGACAGGGGGCTGCCGGGGAGCTGTTTTTT.

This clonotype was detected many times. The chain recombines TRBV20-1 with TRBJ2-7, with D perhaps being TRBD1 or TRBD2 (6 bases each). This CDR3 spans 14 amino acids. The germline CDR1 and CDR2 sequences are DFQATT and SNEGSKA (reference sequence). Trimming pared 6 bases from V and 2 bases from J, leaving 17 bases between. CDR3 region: CSARGPTPTYEQYF. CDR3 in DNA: TGCAGTGCCCGGGGGCCCACTCCAACCTACGAGCAGTACTTC.

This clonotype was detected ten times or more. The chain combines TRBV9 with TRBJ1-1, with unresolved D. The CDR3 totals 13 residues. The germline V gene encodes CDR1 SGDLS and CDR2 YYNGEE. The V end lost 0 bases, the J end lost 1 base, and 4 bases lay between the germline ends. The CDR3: CASSVDGNTEAFF. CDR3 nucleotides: TGTGCCAGCAGCGTAGACGGGAACACTGAAGCTTTCTTT. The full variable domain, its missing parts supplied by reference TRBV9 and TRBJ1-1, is DSGVTQTPKHLITATGQRVTLRCSPRSGDLSVYWYQQSLDQGLQFLIQYYNGEERAKGNILERFSAQQFPDLHSELNLSSLELGDSALYFCASSVDGNTEAFFGQGTRLTVV.

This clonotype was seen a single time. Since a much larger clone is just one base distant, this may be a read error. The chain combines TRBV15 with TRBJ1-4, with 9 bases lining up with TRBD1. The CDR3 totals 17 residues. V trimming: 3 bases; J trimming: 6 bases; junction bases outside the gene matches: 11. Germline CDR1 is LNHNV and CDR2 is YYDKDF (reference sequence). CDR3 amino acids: CATSSAMGTGFYEKLFF. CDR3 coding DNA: TGTGCCACCAGCAGTGCGATGGGGACAGGGTTTTATGAAAAACTGTTTTTT.

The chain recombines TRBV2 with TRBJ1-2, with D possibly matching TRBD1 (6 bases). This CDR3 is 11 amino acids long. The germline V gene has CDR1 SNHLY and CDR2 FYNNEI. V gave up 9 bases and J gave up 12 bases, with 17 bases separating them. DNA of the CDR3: TGTGCCAGTGGGGACAACTCTGGAAACACCTTC. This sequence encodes CASGDNSGNTF.

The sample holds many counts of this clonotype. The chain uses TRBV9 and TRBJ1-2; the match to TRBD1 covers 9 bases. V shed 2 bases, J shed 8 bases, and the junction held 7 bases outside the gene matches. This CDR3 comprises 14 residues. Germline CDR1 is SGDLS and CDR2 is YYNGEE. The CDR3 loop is CASSVAGQGAGYTF. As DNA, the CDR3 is TGTGCCAGCAGCGTCGCGGGACAGGGAGCGGGCTACACCTTC.

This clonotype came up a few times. As DNA, the CDR3 is TGCAGTGCTAGTCGCCTGGACAGACCCTACGAGCAGTACTTC. Its translation: CSASRLDRPYEQYF. The gene calls are TRBV20-1 and TRBJ2-7; possible D gene TRBD1, 6 bases. With 3 bases removed from V and 2 bases from J, the gap between germline ends came to 14 bases. CDR3 length: 14 amino acids. Germline V gives CDR1 DFQATT, CDR2 SNEGSKA (reference sequence).

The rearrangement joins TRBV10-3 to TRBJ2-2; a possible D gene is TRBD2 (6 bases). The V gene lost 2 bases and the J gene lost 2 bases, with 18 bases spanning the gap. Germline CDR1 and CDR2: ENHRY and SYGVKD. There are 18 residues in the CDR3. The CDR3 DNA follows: TGTGCCATCAGTGAGCTTCTGAGGAGGGTGGTCAACACCGGGGAGCTGTTTTTT. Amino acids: CAISELLRRVVNTGELFF.

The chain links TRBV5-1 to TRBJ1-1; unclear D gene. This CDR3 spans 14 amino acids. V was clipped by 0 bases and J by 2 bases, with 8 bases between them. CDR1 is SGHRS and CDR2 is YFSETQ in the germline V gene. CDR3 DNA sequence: TGCGCCAGCAGCTTGGATGCAGTAAACACTGAAGCTTTCTTT. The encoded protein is CASSLDAVNTEAFF.

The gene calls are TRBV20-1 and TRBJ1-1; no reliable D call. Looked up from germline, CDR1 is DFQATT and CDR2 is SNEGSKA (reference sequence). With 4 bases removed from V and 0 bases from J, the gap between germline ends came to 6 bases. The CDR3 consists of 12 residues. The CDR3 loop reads CSATAMNTEAFF. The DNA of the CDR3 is TGCAGTGCTACAGCCATGAACACTGAAGCTTTCTTT.

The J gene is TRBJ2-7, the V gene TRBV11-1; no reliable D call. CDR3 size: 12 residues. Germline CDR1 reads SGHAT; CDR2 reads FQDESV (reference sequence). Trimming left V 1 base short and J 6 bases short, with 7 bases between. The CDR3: CASSLVGVEQYF. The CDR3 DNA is TGTGCCAGCAGCTTAGTTGGCGTCGAGCAGTACTTC.

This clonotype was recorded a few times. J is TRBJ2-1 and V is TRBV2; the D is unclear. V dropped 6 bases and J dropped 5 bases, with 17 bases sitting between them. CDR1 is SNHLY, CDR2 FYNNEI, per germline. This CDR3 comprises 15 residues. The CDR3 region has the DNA TGTGCCAGCAGCCTGCTTAGGGTTCCGAACAATGAGCAGTTCTTC. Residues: CASSLLRVPNNEQFF.

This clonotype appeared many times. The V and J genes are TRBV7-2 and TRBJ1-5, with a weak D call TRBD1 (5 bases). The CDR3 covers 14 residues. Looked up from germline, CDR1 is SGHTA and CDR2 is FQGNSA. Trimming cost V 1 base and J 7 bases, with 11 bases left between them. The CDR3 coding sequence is TGTGCCAGCAGCTTAGTTAGGGGAAGGCAGCCCCAGCATTTT. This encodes CASSLVRGRQPQHF. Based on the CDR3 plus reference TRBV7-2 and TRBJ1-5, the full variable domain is GAGVSQSPSNKVTEKGKDVELRCDPISGHTALYWYRQSLGQGLEFLIYFQGNSAPDKSGLPSDRFSAERTGGSVSTLTIQRTQQEDSAVYLCASSLVRGRQPQHFGDGTRLSIL.

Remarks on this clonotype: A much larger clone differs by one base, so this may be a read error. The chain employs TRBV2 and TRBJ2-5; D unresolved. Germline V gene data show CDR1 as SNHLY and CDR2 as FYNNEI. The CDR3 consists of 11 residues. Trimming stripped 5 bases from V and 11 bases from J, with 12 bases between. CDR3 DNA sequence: TGTGCCAGCAGTCGACTGGAGAAGCAGTACTTC. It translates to CASSRLEKQYF.

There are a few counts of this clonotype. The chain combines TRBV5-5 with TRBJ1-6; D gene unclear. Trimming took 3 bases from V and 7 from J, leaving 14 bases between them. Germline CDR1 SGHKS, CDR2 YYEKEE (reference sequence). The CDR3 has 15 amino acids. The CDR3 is CASSSYDTPNSPLHF. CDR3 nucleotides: TGTGCCAGCAGCTCTTATGACACCCCGAATTCACCCCTCCACTTT.

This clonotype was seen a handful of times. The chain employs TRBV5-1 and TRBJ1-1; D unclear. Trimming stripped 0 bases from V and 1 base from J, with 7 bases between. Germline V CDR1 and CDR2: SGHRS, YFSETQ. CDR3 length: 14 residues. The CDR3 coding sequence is TGCGCCAGCAGCTTGGTTTCCAAGAACACTGAAGCTTTCTTT. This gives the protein CASSLVSKNTEAFF.

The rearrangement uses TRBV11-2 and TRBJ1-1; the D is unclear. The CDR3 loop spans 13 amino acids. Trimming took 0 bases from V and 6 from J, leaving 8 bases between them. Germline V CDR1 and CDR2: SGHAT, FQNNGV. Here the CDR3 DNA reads TGTGCCAGCAGCTTAGAGGGATGGTCTGAAGCTTTCTTT. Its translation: CASSLEGWSEAFF. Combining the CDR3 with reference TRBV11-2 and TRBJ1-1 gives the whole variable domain EAGVAQSPRYKIIEKRQSVAFWCNPISGHATLYWYQQILGQGPKLLIQFQNNGVVDDSQLPKDRFSAERLKGVDSTLKIQPAKLEDSAVYLCASSLEGWSEAFFGQGTRLTVV.

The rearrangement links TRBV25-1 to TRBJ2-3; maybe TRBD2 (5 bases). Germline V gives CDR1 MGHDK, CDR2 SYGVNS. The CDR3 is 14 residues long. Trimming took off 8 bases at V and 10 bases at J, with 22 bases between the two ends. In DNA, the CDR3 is TGTGCCAGCGTTGAAGATCGTCGGGGTTTCGCGCAGTATTTT. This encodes CASVEDRRGFAQYF.

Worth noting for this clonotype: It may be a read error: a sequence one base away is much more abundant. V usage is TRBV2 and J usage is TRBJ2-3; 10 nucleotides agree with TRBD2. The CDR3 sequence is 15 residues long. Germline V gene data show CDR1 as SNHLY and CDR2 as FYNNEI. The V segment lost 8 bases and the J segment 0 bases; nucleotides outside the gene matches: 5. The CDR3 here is CASGLADASTDTQYF. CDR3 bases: TGTGCCAGCGGACTAGCGGATGCTAGCACAGATACGCAGTATTTT.

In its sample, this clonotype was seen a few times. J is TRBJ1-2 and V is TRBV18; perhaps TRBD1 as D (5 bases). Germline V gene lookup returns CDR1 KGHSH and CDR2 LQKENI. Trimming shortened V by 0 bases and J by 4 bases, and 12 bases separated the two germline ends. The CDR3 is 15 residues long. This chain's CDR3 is CASSPPTAGGYGYTF. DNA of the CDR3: TGTGCCAGCTCACCACCGACAGCTGGGGGCTATGGCTACACCTTC.

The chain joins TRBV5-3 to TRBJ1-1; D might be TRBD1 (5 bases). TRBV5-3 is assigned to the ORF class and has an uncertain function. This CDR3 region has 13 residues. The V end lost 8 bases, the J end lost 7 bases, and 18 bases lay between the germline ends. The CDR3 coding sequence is TGTGCCAGCGGTCCTCCAGGGTCGAATGAAGCTTTCTTT. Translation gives CASGPPGSNEAFF.